The 2 T cell receptor beta chains in this list originate from one sample, sequenced in a study of CD8 T cells in ankylosing spondylitis. TCRdb re-called the 5' RACE reads through MiXCR, storing one row per CDR3 protein. The repertoire holds a few hundred thousand distinct CDR3 sequences, approximately 10% seen once, with 8% to 9.5% in the top ten. Sequenced: blood, either unsorted or a sorted T cell fraction (not recorded which). All receptors derive from a female donor with ankylosing spondylitis or in good health (not recorded which).

The sample holds many counts of this clonotype. V is TRBV11-2 and J is TRBJ1-2; 7 nucleotides line up with TRBD1. The J segment lost 13 bases and the V segment lost 0 bases, leaving 14 bases of the junction unmatched. Germline CDR1 is SGHAT and CDR2 is FQNNGV. The CDR3 has 15 residues. In DNA, the CDR3 is TGTGCCAGCAGCTTAGAACCGGGACAGCACCCCCGGGGCACCTTC. It translates to CASSLEPGQHPRGTF. The variable domain in full, completed from reference TRBV11-2 and TRBJ1-2, reads EAGVAQSPRYKIIEKRQSVAFWCNPISGHATLYWYQQILGQGPKLLIQFQNNGVVDDSQLPKDRFSAERLKGVDSTLKIQPAKLEDSAVYLCASSLEPGQHPRGTFGSGTRLTVV.

This clonotype appeared many times. This chain joins TRBV18 and TRBJ1-1; 9 bases align to TRBD1. Looked up from germline, CDR1 is KGHSH and CDR2 is LQKENI. V gave up 3 bases and J gave up 6 bases; unmatched junction bases: 2. The CDR3 length is 13 residues. Written as DNA, the CDR3 is TGTGCCAGCTCACCGGGACAGGGCGCTGAAGCTTTCTTT. It translates to CASSPGQGAEAFF. Looking up the rest from reference TRBV18 and TRBJ1-1 gives the full variable domain: NAGVMQNPRHLVRRRGQEARLRCSPMKGHSHVYWYRQLPEEGLKFMVYLQKENIIDESGMPKERFSAEFPKEGPSILRIQQVVRGDSAAYFCASSPGQGAEAFFGQGTRLTVV.